Following are 27 T cell receptor delta chains from one sample sequenced in a study of γδ T cells in repeated Plasmodium falciparum infection. With CATT, TCRdb re-called clones from the multiplex PCR reads. The table records tens of thousands of delta-chain clones, approximately 1.5% of them present only once. Bulk repertoires came from Vgamma9/Vdelta2+ or Vdelta2-negative gammadelta T cells flow-sorted from PBMC. The specimen sequenced was gamma-delta T cells from blood. Every receptor here comes from a pool of human donors (malaria-infected and uninfected, not separated).

There are many counts of this clone. V is TRDV2 and J is TRDJ3, with D tentatively TRDD3 (6 bases). The CDR3 runs 17 residues. Germline V gene lookup returns CDR1 GEAIGNYY and CDR2 EKD. V was cut by 0 bases and J by 0 bases, with 8 bases left in between. CDR3 loop: CACDTGGTSWDTRQMFF. CDR3 DNA sequence: TGTGCCTGTGACACCGGGGGAACCTCCTGGGACACCCGACAGATGTTTTTC.

About this clone itself: A far more abundant clone sits one base away, making this likely a read error. This sample includes further DNA sequences coding for the same CDR3. V usage is TRDV2 and J usage is TRDJ1; D is unclear. V dropped 0 bases and J dropped 1 base, with 23 bases sitting between them. This CDR3 is built from 19 residues. The V gene's germline CDR1 is GEAIGNYY and CDR2 EKD. CDR3 amino acids: CACDTGVATLGTSTDKLIF. For the CDR3, the DNA is TGTGCCTGTGACACCGGCGTAGCTACCCTAGGGACCTCCACCGATAAACTCATCTTT.

On this clone: A far larger clone is off by one base, so a read error is likely. Distinct nucleotide sequences in the sample also encode this CDR3. The chain joins TRDV1 to TRDJ1; D ambiguous. The V end was cut by 0 bases, the J end by 0 bases, with 20 bases between. Germline V gene lookup returns CDR1 TSWWSYY and CDR2 QGS. The CDR3 covers 19 residues. The CDR3 bases are TGTGCTCTTGGGGAACTACTCGCCCCGCGCGTAGTATACACCGATAAACTCATCTTT. This translates into CALGELLAPRVVYTDKLIF.

This clone has a count of ten or more. The V gene is TRDV1, the J gene TRDJ2; 8 nucleotides align to TRDD3. V dropped 4 bases and J dropped 5; count of bases not matched to a gene: 18. The CDR3 extends over 19 amino acids. From germline, CDR1 is TSWWSYY and CDR2 QGS. The CDR3: CALGASWYWGYLITAQLFF. The CDR3 bases are TGTGCTCTTGGGGCCTCCTGGTACTGGGGGTACTTAATTACAGCACAACTCTTCTTT.

Comment on this clone: The protein TCRdb gives is from a much larger clone and does not agree with this DNA's translation at residue 11, likely a read error; the protein shown here comes from the DNA. V gene TRDV1 was called; the J gene was not; the listed D gene, TRDD3, was not tested against the DNA. The CDR3 has 14 amino acids. CDR1 TSWWSYY and CDR2 QGS come from the germline V gene. The CDR3 region is CALGEHLGDSELIF. The CDR3 DNA sequence: TGTGCTCTTGGGGAACACCTGGGGGATTCGGAGCTCATCTTT.

In this sample, this clone turned up a few times. A far larger clone is only one base removed, so a read error is likely. Distinct nucleotide sequences in the sample also encode this CDR3. This chain joins TRDV2 and TRDJ1; no firm D call. The J gene was not available in TCRdb and was assigned here by matching the DNA to germline segments. Germline V CDR1 and CDR2: GEAIGNYY, EKD. Trimming took 3 bases from V and 2 from J, leaving 15 bases between them. The CDR3 sequence is 15 residues long. CDR3 protein: CACDALQKITDKLIF. The CDR3 DNA follows: TGTGCCTGTGACGCCTTACAGAAGATTACCGATAAACTCATCTTT.

This clone was observed many times. This chain joins TRDV1 and TRDJ1, with 9 bases aligning to TRDD3. Germline CDR1 TSWWSYY, CDR2 QGS. The CDR3 runs to 22 residues. V lost 0 bases to trimming and J lost 0 bases; unmatched junction nucleotides: 20. The CDR3 here is CALGELEGCYHTGGRYTDKLIF. CDR3 nucleotide sequence: TGTGCTCTTGGGGAACTTGAGGGGTGTTATCATACTGGGGGAAGGTACACCGATAAACTCATCTTT.

This clone was observed a handful of times. The protein that TCRdb holds for this DNA derives from a much larger clone and differs from the translated DNA at residue 6, which likely indicates a read error; the protein shown here is translated from the DNA. This chain joins TRDV1 and TRDJ1, with 13 bases matching TRDD3. No J gene is reported in TCRdb; it was inferred here by comparing the DNA with germline. Germline CDR1 is TSWWSYY and CDR2 is QGS. CDR3 length equals 23 residues. With V trimmed by 3 bases and J by 0 bases, 22 bases remained unmatched. This CDR3 is CALGDSTPSRTGGYAGYTDKLIF. The CDR3 nucleotides read TGTGCTCTTGGGGACTCGACCCCATCCCGTACTGGGGGATACGCGGGGTACACCGATAAACTCATCTTT.

As concerns this clone: The amino acid sequence in TCRdb belongs to a much larger clone and departs from this DNA's translation at residue 13, likely a sequencing read error; the sequence shown is translated from the DNA. The chain combines TRDV1 with TRDJ1, with 8 nucleotides matching TRDD3. TCRdb carries no J gene annotation; the J gene was assigned here by matching the DNA with germline. J was trimmed by 0 bases and V by 1 base; bases with no gene match: 13. The CDR3 runs to 19 residues. The germline CDR1 and CDR2 sequences are TSWWSYY and QGS. CDR3 nucleotides: TGTGCTCTTGGGGAACGGTCGCTGGGGGACCCCCCTAACACCGATAAACTCATCTTT. Protein product: CALGERSLGDPPNTDKLIF.

This clone was found many times. This likely reflects a read error, since a far larger clone is one base away. This sample includes further DNA sequences coding for the same CDR3. The chain is built from TRDV2 and TRDJ1; D is possibly TRDD3 (5 bases). The V gene's germline CDR1 is GEAIGNYY and CDR2 EKD. The CDR3 has 18 residues. V gave up 2 bases and J gave up 0 bases, with 21 bases separating them. The CDR3 sequence: CACDIIRTGVPYTDKLIF. In nucleotides, the CDR3 is TGTGCCTGTGACATAATACGTACTGGAGTCCCGTACACCGATAAACTCATCTTT.

In nucleotides, the CDR3 is TGTGCTCTTGGGGATCCCGGCCTTCGCACCTCTGGGGGATATAAATACCTGACCGATAAACTCATCTTT. It codes for CALGDPGLRTSGGYKYLTDKLIF. The chain couples TRDV1 to TRDJ1; 10 bases line up with TRDD3. The J gene, missing from TCRdb, was assigned here through DNA to germline matching. The CDR3 runs to 23 residues. V lost 3 bases, J lost 2 bases, and 27 bases stayed unmatched. Germline CDR1 reads TSWWSYY; CDR2 reads QGS.

This clone has a handful of counts. A read error may produce the germline difference seen at one junction end. V usage is TRDV1 and J usage is TRDJ2, with TRDD3 matching 12 bases. The CDR3 loop spans 24 amino acids. Germline assignment: CDR1 TSWWSYY and CDR2 QGS. CDR3 in amino acids: CALGELSGGLPTMNTGGYTAQRFF. CDR3 DNA sequence: TGTGCTCTTGGGGAACTCAGCGGAGGCCTTCCTACAATGAATACTGGGGGATACACAGCGCAACGCTTCTTT.

This clone appeared a few times. A single base is all that separates this from a far larger clone, so a read error is likely. The sample holds other DNA sequences that translate to the same CDR3. The rearrangement uses TRDV1 and TRDJ1; the D call may be TRDD2 or TRDD3 (5 bases each). TCRdb offers no J gene call, so here the DNA was matched to germline to obtain one. Germline V lookup: CDR1 TSWWSYY, CDR2 QGS. This CDR3 spans 25 amino acids. The CDR3 loop reads CALGELLTALPGVLEVTLYTDKLIF. DNA for the CDR3: TGTGCTCTTGGGGAACTGTTGACAGCCCTACCCGGTGTACTGGAGGTCACACTGTACACCGACAAACTCATCTTT.

This clone has a handful of counts. TCRdb's protein, taken from a much larger clone, differs from this DNA's translation at residue 15, likely owing to a read error; the protein displayed comes from the DNA. The V gene is TRDV2; the J gene was not called; the table's D call TRDD3 went unverified against the DNA. Germline CDR1 and CDR2: GEAIGNYY and EKD. The CDR3 runs to 17 residues. CDR3 loop: CACDTVGDSRDTRQLFF. CDR3 nucleotides: TGTGCCTGTGACACGGTGGGGGATAGCCGGGACACCCGACAGTTGTTTTTC.

This clone came up a few times. This likely traces to a read error, being one base from a far larger clone. In the same sample, other DNA sequences code for this CDR3. This chain uses TRDV3 with TRDJ1; 8 bases are shared with TRDD3. Here the J gene was assigned by germline matching of the DNA, as TCRdb has none. Germline CDR1 and CDR2: TVYSNPD and GDNSRS (reference sequence). The ends lost 2 bases at V and 2 bases at J; junction bases unmatched: 25. CDR3 size: 20 residues. DNA of the CDR3: TGTGCCTTTCCCTCCCAATTTACTGGGGGTTCCGCTGGGGGAACCGATAAACTCATCTTT. It codes for CAFPSQFTGGSAGGTDKLIF.

With respect to this clone: This DNA translates differently at residue 9 from the TCRdb protein, which is that of a much larger clone; a read error is likely, and the protein shown is the DNA's own translation. The J gene is TRDJ1, the V gene TRDV1; no reliable D call. The J gene was missing in TCRdb and was found by matching the end of the DNA to germline. Trimming pared 0 bases from V and 4 bases from J, leaving 9 bases between. Per germline, CDR1 TSWWSYY and CDR2 QGS. The CDR3 extends over 14 amino acids. CDR3 in amino acids: CALGELTWIDKLIF. DNA for the CDR3: TGTGCTCTTGGGGAACTGACATGGATCGATAAACTCATCTTT.

Worth noting for this clone: Given a far larger clone just one base away, this is likely a sequencing read error. Additional DNA sequences in this sample encode the identical CDR3. The rearrangement links TRDV1 to TRDJ1; a weak D match, TRDD2 (5 bases). Here the J gene came from matching the DNA to germline, since TCRdb omits it. CDR1 TSWWSYY and CDR2 QGS come from the germline V gene. This CDR3 spans 20 amino acids. The V gene lost 4 bases and the J gene lost 5 bases, with 32 bases spanning the gap. Here the CDR3 reads CALGGPCDLRVSQQGDKLIF. In DNA, the CDR3 is TGTGCTCTTGGGGGCCCCTGTGACCTACGCGTCTCCCAGCAAGGAGATAAACTCATCTTT.

Of note for this clone: Since a far larger clone is one base different, this is likely a read error. This sample includes further DNA sequences coding for the same CDR3. This sequence joins TRDV2 and TRDJ1; 8 bases are a match to TRDD3. TCRdb records no J gene; here it was assigned by comparing the DNA to germline. The CDR3 has 18 residues. Per germline, CDR1 GEAIGNYY and CDR2 EKD. CDR3 nucleotides: TGCGCCTGTGACACCGTTTCTGGGGGAAGAACGCTATCAAATAAACTCATCTTT. Translating it yields CACDTVSGGRTLSNKLIF.

This clone has a count of ten or more. Other DNA sequences of this sample code for an identical CDR3. The chain is built from TRDV2 and TRDJ1; 7 bases align to TRDD3. CDR3 length equals 14 residues. The trim removed 3 bases at V and 2 bases at J, leaving 5 bases unmatched. CDR1 and CDR2 (germline): GEAIGNYY, EKD. In DNA, the CDR3 is TGTGCCTGTGACGTTCTGGGGGGGACCGATAAACTCATCTTT. Translated: CACDVLGGTDKLIF.

The table lists this clone with many counts. TCRdb's entry gives the protein of a much larger clone, which mismatches this DNA's translation at residue 14, likely from a read error; the protein reported here is translated from the DNA. V and J are TRDV2 and TRDJ1, with 9 bases aligning to TRDD3. Per the germline V gene, CDR1 is GEAIGNYY and CDR2 is EKD. After removal of 3 bases from V and 0 bases from J, the junction contained 22 bases not matched to a gene. The CDR3 has 21 amino acids. CDR3 nucleotide sequence: TGTGCCTGTGACCAGGGACAATTACTGGGGGACCACTTAGGTAACACCGATAAACTCATCTTT. It yields the protein CACDQGQLLGDHLGNTDKLIF.

About this clone itself: TCRdb attributes to this sequence the protein of a much larger clone, which differs from the DNA translation at residue 15; a read error is likely, and the protein displayed is translated from the DNA. V gene TRDV2 combines with J gene TRDJ1; TRDD3 matches 10 bases. TCRdb does not report a J gene; here it was assigned by matching the DNA to germline references. J was trimmed by 1 base and V by 3 bases; bases with no gene match: 22. The CDR3 runs to 21 residues. Per germline, CDR1 GEAIGNYY and CDR2 EKD. Here the CDR3 reads CACDAYWGMTSGAGSTDKLIF. The CDR3 DNA reads as TGTGCCTGTGACGCGTACTGGGGGATGACTTCGGGTGCGGGTAGCACCGATAAACTCATCTTT.

This clone is classed as medium-sized (0.01 to 0.1%). Other DNA sequences in the sample encode the same CDR3. The rearrangement links TRDV1 to TRDJ1, with 7 bases identical to TRDD2. CDR1 and CDR2 (germline): TSWWSYY, QGS. The V gene end was trimmed by 3 bases and the J gene end by 0 bases; junction bases not matched to a gene: 7. The CDR3 is 16 amino acids. In nucleotides, the CDR3 is TGTGCTCTTGGGGATAACCTTCCTCCGGACACCGATAAACTCATCTTT. Translation gives CALGDNLPPDTDKLIF.

This clone was recorded many times. Different DNA sequences within this sample yield the same CDR3. The V call is TRDV1, the J call TRDJ2; TRDD3 matches 7 bases. Trimming took 2 bases from V and 3 from J; bases not matched to a gene: 6. Germline-derived CDR1 and CDR2 are TSWWSYY and QGS. The CDR3 loop spans 16 amino acids. The CDR3: CALGEWVGELTAQLFF. The CDR3 region has the DNA TGTGCTCTTGGGGAATGGGTGGGGGAACTGACAGCACAACTCTTCTTT.

The table lists this clone with a few counts. A far larger clone lies a single base away; this is likely a read error. The same CDR3 can be traced to other DNA sequences in this sample. This chain connects TRDV1 to TRDJ1; 12 bases align to TRDD3. The CDR3 covers 23 residues. The germline CDR1 and CDR2 sequences are TSWWSYY and QGS. The CDR3 DNA is TGCGCTCTTGGGGAGACGCCCGGGGCCTTGCTACTGTACTGGGGGATACTCCCCGATAAACTCATCTTT. It translates to CALGETPGALLLYWGILPDKLIF.

This clone was counted at least ten times. The CDR3 bases are TGTGCTCTTGGGGATCTACGGGGGTGGGGGTACACCGATAAACTCATCTTT. It encodes CALGDLRGWGYTDKLIF. The chain couples TRDV1 to TRDJ1; a weak D match, TRDD3 (6 bases). Germline assignment: CDR1 TSWWSYY and CDR2 QGS. The ends were cut back, 3 bases at V and 0 bases at J, with 17 bases in the middle. CDR3 length equals 17 residues.

This clone was counted between two and nine times. The protein that TCRdb holds for this DNA derives from a much larger clone and differs from the translated DNA at residue 12, which likely indicates a read error; the protein shown here is translated from the DNA. The CDR3 sequence: CALGEPTTPYGHTDKLIF. The DNA for the CDR3 is TGTGCTCTTGGGGAACCGACGACTCCGTACGGACACACCGATAAACTCATCTTT. This chain joins TRDV1 and TRDJ1; D unclear. Germline matching of the DNA provided the J gene here, since TCRdb leaves it blank. The V gene's germline CDR1 is TSWWSYY and CDR2 QGS. V lost 1 base and J lost 0, with 18 bases in between. The CDR3 totals 18 residues.

This clone appeared a few times. TCRdb has a much larger clone's protein, which differs at residue 5 from the translation of this DNA, likely because of a read error; what is shown is the protein translated from the DNA. The genes are TRDV1 and TRDJ1; 11 nucleotides align to TRDD3. Here the J gene came from matching the DNA to germline, since TCRdb omits it. With 5 bases clipped from V and 0 bases from J, the junction kept 29 bases outside the gene matches. CDR3 length equals 24 residues. Germline lookup yields CDR1 TSWWSYY and CDR2 QGS. The CDR3 here is CALGRRTPGGYSREAGRYTDKLIF. CDR3 DNA sequence: TGTGCTCTTGGGAGGAGGACGCCTGGGGGATACTCGCGGGAGGCGGGGAGGTACACCGATAAACTCATCTTT.